Each of the 13 T cell receptor beta chains below was sequenced from the same sample in a study of control samples from healthy donors and cancer patients. TCRdb's copy holds only in-frame clones and misses some; the assay was immunoSEQ multiplex PCR. The sample includes about 100,000 clones, roughly 87% of them seen just once. Source material: blood. These TCRs come from a woman between 45 and 60 years old in good health.

This chain's CDR3 is CASSLPQEGATTNEKLFF. The CDR3 region has the DNA TGTGCCAGCAGCTTGCCCCAGGAGGGAGCGACAACTAATGAAAAACTGTTTTTT. This sequence joins TRBV5-5 and TRBJ1-4; D call uncertain. The ends were cut back, 1 base at V and 0 bases at J, with 16 bases in the middle. The CDR3 is made up of 18 amino acids. CDR1 is SGHKS and CDR2 is YYEKEE in the germline V gene (reference sequence).

The chain has TRBV4-3 and TRBJ1-1; possible D gene TRBD1, 6 bases. Germline V gene lookup returns CDR1 LGHNA and CDR2 YSLEER. The CDR3 contains 18 residues. Deletions cut 3 bases from V and 4 bases from J, with 24 bases between. CDR3 DNA sequence: TGCGCCAGCAGCCACAACTTCCGGGACCCCGGCAGGGGCACTGAAGCTTTCTTT. This encodes CASSHNFRDPGRGTEAFF.

CDR3 residues: CASSFGGTTGANVLTF. CDR3 DNA: TGTGCCAGCAGCTTTGGGGGAACGACTGGGGCCAACGTCCTGACTTTC. The V and J genes are TRBV11-3 and TRBJ2-6, with D perhaps TRBD1 or TRBD2 (5 bases each). Between the trimmed V and J ends, which lost 3 bases and 2 bases, there was a span of 11 bases. The germline V gene has CDR1 SGHNT and CDR2 YENEEA. The CDR3 contains 16 residues.

The chain uses TRBV6-1 and TRBJ2-1, with no clear D. The CDR3 is made up of 14 amino acids. Trimming took off 1 base at V and 8 bases at J, with 12 bases between the two ends. Germline CDR1 is MNHNS and CDR2 is SASEGT. This CDR3 reads CASSEVRGPHEQFF. CDR3 in DNA: TGTGCCAGCAGTGAAGTCCGAGGACCCCATGAGCAGTTCTTC.

This chain connects TRBV19 to TRBJ1-1; 8 bases line up with TRBD1. The germline V gene encodes CDR1 LNHDA and CDR2 SQIVND (reference sequence). J lost 0 bases, V lost 8 bases, and 14 bases had no gene match. The length of the CDR3 is 17 residues. The CDR3 coding sequence is TGTGCCAGTCGGACAGGGCGCAGCCGAAAAATGAACACTGAAGCTTTCTTT. It translates to CASRTGRSRKMNTEAFF.

The V gene is TRBV15, the J gene TRBJ2-1; perhaps TRBD1 as D (5 bases). CDR1 and CDR2 from the germline V gene are LNHNV and YYDKDF (reference sequence). The CDR3 spans 14 residues. Trimming shortened V by 6 bases and J by 3 bases, and 12 bases separated the two germline ends. The CDR3 nucleotides read TGTGCCACCAGTGGAGACAGAGTCTACAATGAGCAGTTCTTC. The encoded protein is CATSGDRVYNEQFF.

This clone came up once. CDR3 sequence: CASSSGQGVDNEQFF. The CDR3 DNA reads as TGTGCCAGCAGCTCTGGACAGGGCGTAGACAATGAGCAGTTCTTC. The chain has TRBV5-5 and TRBJ2-1; TRBD1 matches 8 bases. From germline, CDR1 is SGHKS and CDR2 YYEKEE (reference sequence). The V gene end was trimmed by 3 bases and the J gene end by 5 bases; junction bases not matched to a gene: 7. There are 15 residues in the CDR3.

The chain recombines TRBV19 with TRBJ2-3; tentative D call: TRBD1 (6 bases). The germline V and J ends were trimmed by 5 bases and 2 bases, with 17 bases remaining between them. Germline CDR1 and CDR2: LNHDA and SQIVND (reference sequence). This CDR3 is 16 amino acids long. The CDR3 coding sequence is TGTGCCAGTAGTGCCGAAACAGGGCTGTCCACAGATACGCAGTATTTT. Residues: CASSAETGLSTDTQYF.

The J gene is TRBJ2-3, the V gene TRBV5-1; 13 bases match TRBD2. The junction had 6 bases not matched to a gene; V was cut back by 4 bases and J by 4 bases. Germline V gene data show CDR1 as SGHRS and CDR2 as YFSETQ. There are 16 residues in the CDR3. This chain's CDR3 is CASSRGLAGDSDTQYF. CDR3 coding DNA: TGCGCCAGCAGCCGCGGACTAGCGGGAGACTCAGATACGCAGTATTTT.

This clone was counted a single time. J is TRBJ2-1 and V is TRBV5-4; 11 bases match TRBD2. V dropped 3 bases and J dropped 5; count of bases not matched to a gene: 4. This CDR3 region has 15 residues. Per the germline V gene, CDR1 is SGHNT and CDR2 is YYREEE (reference sequence). The chain's CDR3 is CASSSLAGENNEQFF. The DNA for the CDR3 is TGTGCCAGCAGCTCACTAGCGGGAGAGAACAATGAGCAGTTCTTC.

This clone was observed a single time. The chain combines TRBV11-2 with TRBJ1-2; D uncertain. The CDR3 spans 11 residues. V dropped 7 bases and J dropped 8 bases, with 11 bases sitting between them. Germline CDR1 is SGHAT and CDR2 is FQNNGV. CDR3 in DNA: TGTGCCAGCACATCCGGAGAGGGCTACACCTTC. The encoded protein is CASTSGEGYTF.

This chain connects TRBV27 to TRBJ2-1; 7 bases match TRBD2. V dropped 6 bases and J dropped 7; count of bases not matched to a gene: 12. Germline values: CDR1 MNHEY, CDR2 SMNVEV (reference sequence). This CDR3 has 15 residues. CDR3 coding DNA: TGTGCCAGCAGCGCTAGACTAGCCGCTGTAAATGAGCAGTTCTTC. It encodes CASSARLAAVNEQFF.

This clone was detected only once. The chain is built from TRBV2 and TRBJ1-5, with 7 bases lining up with TRBD1. The germline CDR1 and CDR2 sequences are SNHLY and FYNNEI. V lost 5 bases and J lost 6; bases outside the gene matches: 13. The CDR3 runs to 16 residues. The CDR3 sequence is CASSSTGARRTQPQHF. CDR3 sequence (DNA): TGTGCCAGCAGTTCCACAGGGGCCCGGCGGACTCAGCCCCAGCATTTT.